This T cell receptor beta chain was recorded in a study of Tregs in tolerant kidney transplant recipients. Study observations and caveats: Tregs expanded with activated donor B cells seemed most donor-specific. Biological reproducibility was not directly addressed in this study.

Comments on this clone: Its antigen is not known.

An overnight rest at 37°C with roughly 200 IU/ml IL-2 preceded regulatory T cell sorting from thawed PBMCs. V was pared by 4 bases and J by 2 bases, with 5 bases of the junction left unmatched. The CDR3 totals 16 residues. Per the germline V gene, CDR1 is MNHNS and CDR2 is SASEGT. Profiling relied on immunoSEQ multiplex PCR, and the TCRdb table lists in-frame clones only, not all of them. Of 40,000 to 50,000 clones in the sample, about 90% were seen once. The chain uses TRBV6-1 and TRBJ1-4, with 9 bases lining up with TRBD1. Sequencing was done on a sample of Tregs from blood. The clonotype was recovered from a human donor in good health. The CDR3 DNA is TGTGCCAGCAGTGTAAGACAGGGGGTTACTAATGAAAAACTGTTTTTT. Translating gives CASSVRQGVTNEKLFF.